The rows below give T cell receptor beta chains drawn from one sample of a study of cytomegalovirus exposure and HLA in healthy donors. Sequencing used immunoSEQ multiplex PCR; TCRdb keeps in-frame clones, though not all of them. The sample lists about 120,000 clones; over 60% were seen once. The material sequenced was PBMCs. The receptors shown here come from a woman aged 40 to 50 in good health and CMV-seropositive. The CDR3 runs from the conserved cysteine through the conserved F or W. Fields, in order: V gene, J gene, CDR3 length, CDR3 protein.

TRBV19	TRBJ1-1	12	CASKFPNTEAFF
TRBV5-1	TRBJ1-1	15	CASSLSDIMNTEAFF
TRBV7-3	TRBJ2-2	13	CASSRGGTGELFF
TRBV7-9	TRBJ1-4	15	CASRGPGATNEKLFF
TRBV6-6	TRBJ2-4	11	CASTRGAVQYF
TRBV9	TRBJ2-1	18	CASSVSPYTSSSYNEQFF
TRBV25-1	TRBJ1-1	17	CASSRTDLAPKNTEAFF
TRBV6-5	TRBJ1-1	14	CASSSARSGTEAFF
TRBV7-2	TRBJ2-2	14	CASSLAGGSGELFF
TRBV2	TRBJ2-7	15	CASTREGQGSYEQYF
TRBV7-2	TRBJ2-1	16	CASSFRTGGARNEQFF
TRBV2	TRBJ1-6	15	CASSDDRREGSPLHF
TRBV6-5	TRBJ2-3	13	CASRDSSLYTQYF
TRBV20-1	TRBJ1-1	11	CSARGDTEAFF
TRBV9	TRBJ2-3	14	CASSVVYNTDTQYF
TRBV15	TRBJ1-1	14	CATSRDLGVTEAFF
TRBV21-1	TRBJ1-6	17	CASSKGLKGAENSPLHF